The 29 T cell receptor beta chains presented below share a single source sample, sequenced in a study of graft-versus-host responses after intestinal transplantation (dated by TCRdb to the early 2020s). The library was generated by the immunoSEQ multiplex PCR assay. In its TCRdb copy, this immuneACCESS table keeps in-frame sequences only and misses some clones. Where compared with another copy, unresolved V genes explain less than half of these, and the others have no known cause. This sample gives tens of thousands of clones in total; more than 90% of them show up just once. The ten top clones hold less than 0.85% of the sample. Sample: PBMCs, taken 16 days after intestinal transplant. These receptors came from a human patient who received an intestinal transplant, so some T cells may come from the graft donor.

The chain employs TRBV14 and TRBJ2-2, with a weak D call TRBD2 (5 bases). The CDR3 is 14 residues long. The germline gives CDR1 SGHDN, CDR2 FVKESK. Trimming pared 4 bases from V and 0 bases from J, leaving 6 bases between. The CDR3 DNA is TGTGCCAGCAGCCTACTAGCGAACACCGGGGAGCTGTTTTTT. Translated: CASSLLANTGELFF.

This chain links TRBV11-3 with TRBJ2-5; 11 nucleotides agree with TRBD2. Trimming took 5 bases from V and 2 from J; bases not matched to a gene: 4. Germline assignment: CDR1 SGHNT and CDR2 YENEEA. The CDR3 sequence is 15 residues long. The CDR3 sequence: CASSPGLAAQETQYF. As DNA, the CDR3 is TGTGCCAGCAGCCCGGGACTAGCGGCACAAGAGACCCAGTACTTC.

J is TRBJ1-2 and V is TRBV6-5; the D gene is possibly TRBD1 (5 bases). V lost 6 bases and J 4 bases, leaving 9 bases between the germline ends. The CDR3 is made up of 12 amino acids. CDR1 and CDR2 from the germline V gene are MNHEY and SVGAGI. The CDR3 is CASRTGSYGYTF. Written as DNA, the CDR3 is TGTGCCAGCAGAACAGGATCCTATGGCTACACCTTC.

V gene TRBV7-2 combines with J gene TRBJ2-5; no reliable D call. V was cut by 3 bases and J by 0 bases, with 11 bases left in between. Germline loops: CDR1 SGHTA, CDR2 FQGNSA. This CDR3 has 15 residues. CDR3: CASSFGYSYQETQYF. CDR3 DNA: TGTGCCAGCAGCTTTGGCTATTCGTACCAAGAGACCCAGTACTTC.

The chain couples TRBV14 to TRBJ2-1, with TRBD1 identical over 7 bases. The V and J ends lost 4 bases and 8 bases, in that order; junction bases with no gene match: 11. The CDR3 loop spans 15 amino acids. Germline-derived CDR1 and CDR2 are SGHDN and FVKESK. CDR3 region: CASSPSDRAKDEQFF. The CDR3 bases are TGTGCCAGCAGCCCGTCTGACAGGGCCAAGGATGAGCAGTTCTTC.

J is TRBJ2-7 and V is TRBV28; 12 bases are a match to TRBD2. The CDR3 has 14 amino acids. The V gene end was trimmed by 3 bases and the J gene end by 4 bases; junction bases not matched to a gene: 1. The germline gives CDR1 MDHEN, CDR2 SYDVKM. CDR3 bases: TGTGCCAGCAGTTTCGGGACTAGCGGGTACGAGCAGTACTTC. It specifies CASSFGTSGYEQYF.

The V call is TRBV10-3, the J call TRBJ2-1, with 9 bases fitting TRBD2. Germline-derived CDR1 and CDR2 are ENHRY and SYGVKD. The CDR3 runs to 15 residues. J lost 0 bases, V lost 10 bases, and 7 bases had no gene match. CDR3 nucleotide sequence: TGTGCCACCCTTAGCGGGAGAGGCTCCTACAATGAGCAGTTCTTC. It yields the protein CATLSGRGSYNEQFF.

The rearrangement joins TRBV25-1 to TRBJ2-7; maybe TRBD1 (5 bases). Germline loops: CDR1 MGHDK, CDR2 SYGVNS. The V end lost 3 bases, the J end lost 3 bases, and 18 bases lay between the germline ends. This CDR3 is 16 amino acids long. CDR3 loop: CASSESAMSRDYEQYF. In DNA form, the CDR3 reads TGTGCCAGCAGTGAGTCGGCAATGAGCAGGGACTACGAGCAGTACTTC.

The rearrangement links TRBV30 to TRBJ2-3; 10 nucleotides agree with TRBD2. The CDR3 is 14 residues long. Germline CDR1 GTSNPN, CDR2 SVGIG (reference sequence). V lost 5 bases and J lost 3; bases outside the gene matches: 5. The CDR3 region has the DNA TGTGCCTGGGGTAGCGGGAGGTTGACAGATACGCAGTATTTT. Protein product: CAWGSGRLTDTQYF.

The rearrangement uses TRBV6-5 and TRBJ1-5, with a possible D match to TRBD1 (6 bases). This CDR3 comprises 14 residues. Germline loops: CDR1 MNHEY, CDR2 SVGAGI. Trimming cost V 7 bases and J 2 bases, with 12 bases left between them. The CDR3: CASKQGFGNQPQHF. CDR3 coding DNA: TGTGCCAGCAAACAGGGATTCGGCAATCAGCCCCAGCATTTT.

The chain uses TRBV20-1 and TRBJ2-5; perhaps TRBD1 as D (5 bases). The CDR3 consists of 10 residues. Germline V lookup: CDR1 DFQATT, CDR2 SNEGSKA (reference sequence). V shed 6 bases and J shed 10 bases, with 12 bases lying between them. The CDR3 nucleotides read TGCAGTGCCCCCGAAAGGGGCCAGTACTTC. Protein sequence: CSAPERGQYF.

The rearrangement uses TRBV19 and TRBJ2-1, with D unresolved. CDR1 is LNHDA, CDR2 SQIVND, per germline (reference sequence). Between the trimmed V and J ends, which lost 7 bases and 5 bases, there was a span of 6 bases. The CDR3 runs 11 residues. CDR3: CASIVDNEQFF. CDR3 bases: TGTGCCAGTATCGTCGACAATGAGCAGTTCTTC.

This chain links TRBV5-6 with TRBJ2-1; D perhaps matches TRBD2 (6 bases). Trimming left V 4 bases short and J 11 bases short, with 19 bases between. There are 14 residues in the CDR3. Looked up from germline, CDR1 is SGHDT and CDR2 is YYEEEE. CDR3 DNA sequence: TGTGCCAGCAGCCACCGACTAGACACCGAGAAGCAGTTCTTC. Amino acids: CASSHRLDTEKQFF.

This clone was recorded only once. V usage is TRBV19 and J usage is TRBJ2-1; D unresolved. Trimming stripped 0 bases from V and 7 bases from J, with 16 bases between. The CDR3 totals 16 residues. The V gene's germline CDR1 is LNHDA and CDR2 SQIVND (reference sequence). The CDR3 DNA reads as TGTGCCAGTAGTATAGACCTCGGAGCCCCCTGGAATGAGCAGTTCTTC. It is translated as CASSIDLGAPWNEQFF.

The J gene is TRBJ1-5, the V gene TRBV6-1; TRBD1 might be the D (6 bases). The CDR3 totals 15 residues. CDR1 MNHNS and CDR2 SASEGT come from the germline V gene. Trimming left V 1 base short and J 3 bases short, with 10 bases between. The CDR3 nucleotides are TGTGCCAGCAGTGAAGGACAGGCAAACAATCAGCCCCAGCATTTT. This gives the protein CASSEGQANNQPQHF.

This chain joins TRBV27 and TRBJ1-1; no reliable D call. Germline V gene sequence: CDR1 MNHEY, CDR2 SMNVEV (reference sequence). The CDR3 totals 16 residues. V lost 0 bases and J 5 bases, leaving 16 bases between the germline ends. CDR3 DNA sequence: TGTGCCAGCAGTTTATCGTGGATAGGGAGGAAGACTGAAGCTTTCTTT. It specifies CASSLSWIGRKTEAFF.

This chain uses TRBV11-2 with TRBJ2-7, with 8 positions matching TRBD2. The junction had 11 bases not matched to a gene; V was cut back by 3 bases and J by 7 bases. CDR3 size: 15 residues. Germline-derived CDR1 and CDR2 are SGHAT and FQNNGV. The CDR3: CASSFASGPYNEQYF. CDR3 sequence (DNA): TGTGCCAGCAGCTTCGCTAGCGGGCCGTATAATGAGCAGTACTTC.

This chain's CDR3 is CASSFSGGANVLTF. CDR3 nucleotide sequence: TGTGCCAGCAGCTTTTCCGGCGGGGCCAACGTCCTGACTTTC. The V and J genes are TRBV5-4 and TRBJ2-6; D remains unclear. Germline assignment: CDR1 SGHNT and CDR2 YYREEE (reference sequence). Trimming shortened V by 2 bases and J by 4 bases, and 7 bases separated the two germline ends. This CDR3 spans 14 amino acids.

J is TRBJ2-2 and V is TRBV28, with 11 bases lining up with TRBD2. The CDR3 extends over 17 amino acids. Germline CDR1 is MDHEN and CDR2 is SYDVKM. V lost 4 bases, J lost 2 bases, and 6 bases stayed unmatched. The CDR3 DNA reads TGTGCCAGCAGTTCAACTAGCGGGAGTTTAAACACCGGGGAGCTGTTTTTT. Translated, it gives CASSSTSGSLNTGELFF.

V gene TRBV27 combines with J gene TRBJ2-1; D tentatively reads TRBD1 or TRBD2 (7 bases each). With 8 bases removed from V and 2 bases from J, the gap between germline ends came to 19 bases. Germline V gene lookup returns CDR1 MNHEY and CDR2 SMNVEV (reference sequence). This CDR3 region has 16 residues. CDR3 in amino acids: CASVHSGGTAYNEQFF. CDR3 in DNA: TGTGCCAGCGTTCATTCCGGGGGGACAGCCTACAATGAGCAGTTCTTC.

The chain couples TRBV5-1 to TRBJ1-4, with unresolved D. V was shortened by 4 bases and J by 0 bases, with 7 bases between the two germline ends. The CDR3 covers 14 residues. Germline lookup yields CDR1 SGHRS and CDR2 YFSETQ. CDR3 coding DNA: TGCGCCAGCAGCAAAGATCCAACTAATGAAAAACTGTTTTTT. It translates to CASSKDPTNEKLFF.

This clone was recorded once. V gene TRBV5-1 combines with J gene TRBJ2-1; the D gene is possibly TRBD1 (6 bases). Trimming stripped 4 bases from V and 10 bases from J, with 15 bases between. CDR3 length equals 13 residues. The V gene's germline CDR1 is SGHRS and CDR2 YFSETQ. The CDR3: CASSPRDIDEQFF. The CDR3 nucleotides read TGCGCCAGCAGCCCCCGGGACATCGACGAGCAGTTCTTC.

CDR3 region: CASMSSGANVLTF. The CDR3 DNA reads as TGTGCCAGCATGAGCTCTGGGGCCAACGTCCTGACTTTC. The V gene is TRBV27, the J gene TRBJ2-6; D not certain. The germline V gene encodes CDR1 MNHEY and CDR2 SMNVEV (reference sequence). The CDR3 is made up of 13 amino acids. The V gene lost 7 bases and the J gene lost 0 bases, with 4 bases spanning the gap.

The chain links TRBV5-1 to TRBJ1-4; weak D call: TRBD1 (6 bases). Trimming stripped 4 bases from V and 3 bases from J, with 13 bases between. The CDR3 covers 15 residues. Looked up from germline, CDR1 is SGHRS and CDR2 is YFSETQ. CDR3 residues: CASSPDRQPNEKLFF. The CDR3 DNA sequence: TGCGCCAGCAGCCCGGACAGACAGCCTAATGAAAAACTGTTTTTT.

The chain is built from TRBV28 and TRBJ2-5, with 12 bases fitting TRBD2. The DNA end lines up better with TRBJ2-7; the J call may be wrong. The CDR3 extends over 16 amino acids. Germline CDR1 and CDR2: MDHEN and SYDVKM. The CDR3 coding sequence is TGTGCCAGCAGCATCGGACTAGCGGGATCCTCCTACGAGCAGTACTTC. Its translation: CASSIGLAGSSYEQYF.

J is TRBJ1-3 and V is TRBV15; D gene ambiguous. V lost 7 bases and J 0 bases, leaving 4 bases between the germline ends. The CDR3 totals 12 residues. Germline V gene data show CDR1 as LNHNV and CDR2 as YYDKDF (reference sequence). DNA of the CDR3: TGTGCCACCATGGACTCTGGAAACACCATATATTTT. Translating it yields CATMDSGNTIYF.

This chain joins TRBV9 and TRBJ1-2, with a tentative D call TRBD1 (5 bases). Germline CDR1 is SGDLS and CDR2 is YYNGEE. V shed 2 bases and J shed 1 base, with 21 bases lying between them. The CDR3 length is 18 residues. The CDR3 loop is CASSVTGGGGEYNYGYTF. As DNA, the CDR3 is TGTGCCAGCAGCGTGACGGGCGGCGGGGGGGAATATAACTATGGCTACACCTTC.

This clone showed up just once. The V call is TRBV10-3, the J call TRBJ2-3; maybe TRBD2 (5 bases). There are 14 residues in the CDR3. Germline V gene sequence: CDR1 ENHRY, CDR2 SYGVKD. The V gene lost 2 bases and the J gene lost 0 bases, with 6 bases spanning the gap. The CDR3 nucleotides are TGTGCCATCAGTGAGGAGGGCAGCACAGATACGCAGTATTTT. It specifies CAISEEGSTDTQYF.

This clone came up once. The genes are TRBV11-1 and TRBJ2-1; 8 positions agree with TRBD1. Germline CDR1 SGHAT, CDR2 FQDESV (reference sequence). The CDR3 is made up of 15 amino acids. The V gene end was trimmed by 5 bases and the J gene end by 6 bases; junction bases not matched to a gene: 9. CDR3 coding DNA: TGTGCCAGCAGCCCCGGGACCAGGGGGCCCAATGAGCAGTTCTTC. It codes for CASSPGTRGPNEQFF.